Included here is one T cell receptor beta chain sequence, with context. What it recognizes is unknown. The data were taken from a study of cytomegalovirus exposure and HLA in healthy donors. The PCR ran on 60 Vbeta and 13 Jbeta primers. Clones were read by immunoSEQ multiplex PCR, and TCRdb kept only the in-frame ones, dropping some. The sample holds 120,000 or so clones, roughly 80% seen once. Germline assignment: CDR1 MDHEN and CDR2 SYDVKM. V was clipped by 6 bases and J by 2 bases, with 13 bases between them. The CDR3 is 14 residues long. Findings of the study overall: The study flagged about 160 TCR beta chains as cytomegalovirus-associated.

The sequence was collected from a man aged 30-40 years in good health and CMV-seropositive. Material for sequencing was PBMCs. The gene calls are TRBV28 and TRBJ1-2, with TRBD1 as a possible D gene (6 bases). The CDR3 nucleotides are TGTGCCAGCAGCCCCCCCGACAGGAACTATGGCTACACCTTC. This translates into CASSPPDRNYGYTF.